The next 6 T cell receptor beta chains were all read from a single sample in a study of molecular identifiers for immune sequencing clone quantification. TCRdb used MiXCR to reprocess the PCR reads, holding one entry per CDR3 protein. The sample gives about 65,000 distinct CDR3 sequences, less than 20% of which show up once; 1.4% to 1.5% is in the top ten. What was sequenced was naive CD8+ T cells from blood, with Jurkat cell RNA spiked in. Subset denoted: FACS-sorted CD8+CD4-CCR7+CD45RA+ naive T cells. The source is a human donor in good health. Some libraries in this study had Jurkat cell RNA spiked in.

This clonotype was seen many times. This rearrangement joins TRBV19 to TRBJ2-1; tentative D call: TRBD2 (5 bases). The CDR3 covers 12 residues. Trimming stripped 6 bases from V and 10 bases from J, with 13 bases between. Germline-derived CDR1 and CDR2 are LNHDA and SQIVND (reference sequence). CDR3 loop: CASSPAWEEQFF. CDR3 nucleotides: TGTGCCAGTAGCCCGGCTTGGGAGGAGCAGTTCTTC.

On this clonotype: A single base separates this from a much larger clone, so it may be a read error. Likely a read error: the CDR3 ends without its conserved phenylalanine or tryptophan. The chain couples TRBV24-1 to TRBJ2-1; D is undetermined. Trimming took off 2 bases at V and 5 bases at J, with 6 bases between the two ends. Germline CDR1 and CDR2: KGHDR and SFDVKD. The length of the CDR3 is 13 residues. The CDR3 bases are TGTGCCACCAGTGATTACACAGACAATGAGCAGTTCTCC. The encoded protein is CATSDYTDNEQFS.

This clonotype showed up just a few times. At one end, the junction sequence differs from germline, possibly due to a read error. The J gene is TRBJ1-1, the V gene TRBV12-3 or TRBV12-4; D gene unclear. The CDR3 extends over 13 amino acids. CDR3 DNA: TGTGCCAGCAGAGGGAGCATGAACACTGAAGCCTTCTTT. It is translated as CASRGSMNTEAFF.

The V call is TRBV7-6, the J call TRBJ2-1; D perhaps matches TRBD2 (6 bases). The CDR3 is 15 residues long. Germline values: CDR1 SGHVS, CDR2 FNYEAQ. V was clipped by 5 bases and J by 5 bases, with 16 bases between them. The CDR3 nucleotides read TGTGCCAGCAGCCCCGCGGGACCCCGTGACAATGAGCAGTTCTTC. Translated: CASSPAGPRDNEQFF. Supplemented by reference TRBV7-6 and TRBJ2-1, the full variable domain reads GAGVSQSPRYKVTKRGQDVALRCDPISGHVSLYWYRQALGQGPEFLTYFNYEAQQDKSGLPNDRFSAERPEGSISTLTIQRTEQRDSAMYRCASSPAGPRDNEQFFGPGTRLTVL.

V gene TRBV5-1 combines with J gene TRBJ2-7; D is possibly TRBD1 (6 bases). V gave up 6 bases and J gave up 5 bases, with 18 bases separating them. The CDR3 sequence is 14 residues long. Germline assignment: CDR1 SGHRS and CDR2 YFSETQ. CDR3: CASTTGTTEDEQYF. In DNA form, the CDR3 reads TGCGCCAGCACCACCGGGACAACCGAGGACGAGCAGTACTTC.

The chain links TRBV29-1 to TRBJ2-3, with a possible D match to TRBD2 (5 bases). The CDR3 sequence is 15 residues long. V lost 0 bases, J lost 6 bases, and 16 bases lay in between. Per germline, CDR1 SQVTM and CDR2 ANQGSEA. CDR3 protein: CSVEDSWAGEDTQYF. CDR3 bases: TGCAGCGTTGAAGATTCGTGGGCGGGCGAGGATACGCAGTATTTT.